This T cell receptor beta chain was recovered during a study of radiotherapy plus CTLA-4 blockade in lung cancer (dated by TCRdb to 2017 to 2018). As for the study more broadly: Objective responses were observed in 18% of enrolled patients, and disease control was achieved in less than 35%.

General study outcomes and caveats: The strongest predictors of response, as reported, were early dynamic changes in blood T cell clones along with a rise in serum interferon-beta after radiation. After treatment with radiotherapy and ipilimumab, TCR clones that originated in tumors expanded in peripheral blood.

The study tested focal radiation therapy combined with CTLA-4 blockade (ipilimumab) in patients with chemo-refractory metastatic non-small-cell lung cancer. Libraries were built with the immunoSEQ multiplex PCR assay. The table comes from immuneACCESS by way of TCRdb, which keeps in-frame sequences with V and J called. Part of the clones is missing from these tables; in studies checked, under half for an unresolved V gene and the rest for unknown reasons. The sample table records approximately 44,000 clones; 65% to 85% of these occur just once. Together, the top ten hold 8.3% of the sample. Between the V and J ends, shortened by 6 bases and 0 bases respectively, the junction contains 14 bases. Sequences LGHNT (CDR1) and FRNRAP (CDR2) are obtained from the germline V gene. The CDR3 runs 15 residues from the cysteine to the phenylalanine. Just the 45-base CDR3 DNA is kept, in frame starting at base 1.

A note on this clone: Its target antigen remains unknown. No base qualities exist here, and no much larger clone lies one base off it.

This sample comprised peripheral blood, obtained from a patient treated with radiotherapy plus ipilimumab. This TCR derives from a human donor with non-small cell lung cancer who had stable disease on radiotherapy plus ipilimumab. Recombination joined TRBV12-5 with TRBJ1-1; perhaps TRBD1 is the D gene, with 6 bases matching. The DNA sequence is TGTGCTAGTGGACCGGACAGCGTCTTGAACACTGAAGCTTTCTTT. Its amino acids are CASGPDSVLNTEAFF.